The clone carrying this T cell receptor beta chain has only a few counts. The data were taken from a study of shared clonotypes between healthy human individuals. The wider study: Samples came from a couple of female and three male donors aged 18 to 49.

Study processing details: In the immunoSEQ data, sequences were junction-only and lacked quality scores, so filtering differed. Clones were read by immunoSEQ multiplex PCR, and TCRdb kept only the in-frame ones, dropping some. V, J and clone size are taken as reported in that table, and D and trimming were inferred from the DNA itself. Of about 490,000 clones in the sample, over 60% were seen once. The sequence came from a woman aged 40-49 years in good health. Some clones in this sample may be carry-over from other donors' samples. Sequencing was performed on PBMCs.

This CDR3 reads CAWSRGAETQYF. The CDR3 region has the DNA TGTGCCTGGAGTCGGGGGGCTGAGACCCAGTACTTC. This sequence joins TRBV30 and TRBJ2-5; a possible D gene is TRBD2 (7 bases). Germline values: CDR1 GTSNPN, CDR2 SVGIG (reference sequence). The CDR3 is 12 amino acids. Trimming pared 2 bases from V and 5 bases from J, leaving 9 bases between. The complete variable domain, with remaining parts taken from reference TRBV30 and TRBJ2-5, reads SQTIHQWPATLVQPVGSPLSLECTVEGTSNPNLYWYRQAAGRGLQLLFYSVGIGQISSEVPQNLSASRPQDRQFILSSKKLLLSDSGFYLCAWSRGAETQYFGPGTRLLVL.